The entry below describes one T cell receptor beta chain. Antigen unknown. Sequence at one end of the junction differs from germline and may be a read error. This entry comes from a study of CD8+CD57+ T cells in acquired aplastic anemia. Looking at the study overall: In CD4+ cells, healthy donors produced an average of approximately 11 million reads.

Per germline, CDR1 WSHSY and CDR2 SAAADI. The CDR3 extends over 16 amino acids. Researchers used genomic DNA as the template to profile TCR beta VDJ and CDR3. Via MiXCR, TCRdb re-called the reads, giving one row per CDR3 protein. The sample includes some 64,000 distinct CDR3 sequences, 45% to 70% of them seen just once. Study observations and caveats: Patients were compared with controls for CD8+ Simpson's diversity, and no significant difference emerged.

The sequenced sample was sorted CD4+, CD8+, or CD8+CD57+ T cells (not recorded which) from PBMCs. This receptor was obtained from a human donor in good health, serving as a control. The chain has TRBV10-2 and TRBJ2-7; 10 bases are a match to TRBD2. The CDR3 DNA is TGTGCCACCGCTCCCCCCGCTCTAGCGGGAGCTCTTGAGCAGTACTTC. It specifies CATAPPALAGALEQYF.